Listed below are T cell receptor beta chains from one sample, sequenced in a study of cytomegalovirus exposure and HLA in healthy donors. Here immunoSEQ multiplex PCR was the method, and the copy in TCRdb shows in-frame clones only, minus some. This sample yields around 180,000 clones, of which over 60% are seen a single time; around 6% belongs to the top ten. Material: PBMCs. These receptor sequences come from a man in his forties or fifties in good health and CMV-seronegative. Each CDR3 is given with its conserved first and last residue. A D gene is named only where the DNA matches it firmly. Part of the rows lack a size; the others show once, few, many or a class for expanded clones.

CDR3: CASSSRQARFSYNEQFF; DNA: TGTGCCAGCAGTTCTAGACAGGCCAGGTTTTCCTACAATGAGCAGTTCTTC; J: TRBJ2-1; size: NA; V: TRBV7-2; D: NA
CDR3: CASSLGVSSYEQYF; DNA: TGTGCCAGCAGCTTAGGTGTCAGTTCCTACGAGCAGTACTTC; J: TRBJ2-7; size: NA; V: TRBV7-2; D: NA
CDR3: CASTLGGAGRDEQYF; DNA: TGTGCCAGCACTCTCGGAGGAGCCGGTCGGGACGAGCAGTACTTC; J: TRBJ2-7; size: NA; V: TRBV13; D: NA
CDR3: CASTSWDRPYEQYF; DNA: TGTGCCAGCACCTCCTGGGACAGGCCCTACGAGCAGTACTTC; J: TRBJ2-7; size: NA; V: TRBV7-9; D: TRBD1
CDR3: CASSMGGRLEAFF; DNA: TGTGCCAGTAGTATGGGAGGAAGACTAGAAGCTTTCTTT; J: TRBJ1-1; size: NA; V: TRBV19; D: NA
CDR3: CSVREGVDTQYF; DNA: TGCAGCGTCCGAGAGGGGGTAGATACGCAGTATTTT; J: TRBJ2-3; size: NA; V: TRBV29-1; D: NA
CDR3: CASTEKQGLRIEAFF; DNA: TGTGCCAGCACGGAAAAACAGGGGCTAAGAATAGAAGCTTTCTTT; J: TRBJ1-1; size: NA; V: TRBV18; D: TRBD1
CDR3: CASSPDREHTGELFF; DNA: TGTGCCAGCAGTCCGGACAGGGAACACACCGGGGAGCTGTTTTTT; J: TRBJ2-2; size: NA; V: TRBV27; D: TRBD1
CDR3: CASIGGQGSLGYTF; DNA: TGTGCCAGTATAGGGGGACAGGGATCTCTCGGCTACACCTTC; J: TRBJ1-2; size: NA; V: TRBV19; D: TRBD1
CDR3: CASRKQGNSGNTIYF; DNA: TGTGCCAGCAGGAAACAGGGCAACTCTGGAAACACCATATATTTT; J: TRBJ1-3; size: few; V: TRBV2; D: NA
CDR3: CASSSDRGFNSPLHF; DNA: TGTGCCAGTAGCTCGGACAGGGGATTTAATTCACCCCTCCACTTT; J: TRBJ1-6; size: few; V: TRBV19; D: TRBD1
CDR3: CASSPPGVKSYNEQFF; DNA: TGCGCCAGCAGCCCCCCCGGGGTTAAGTCCTACAATGAGCAGTTCTTC; J: TRBJ2-1; size: NA; V: TRBV4-1; D: NA
CDR3: CASSPRDASSYEQYF; DNA: TGTGCCAGCAGCCCGCGGGACGCCAGCTCCTACGAGCAGTACTTC; J: TRBJ2-7; size: NA; V: TRBV11-3; D: NA
CDR3: CASSLARTSGGEQYF; DNA: TGTGCCAGCAGCTTAGCCCGGACTAGCGGGGGGGAGCAGTACTTC; J: TRBJ2-7; size: NA; V: TRBV7-2; D: TRBD2
CDR3: CASSLAGGTDTQYF; DNA: TGTGCCAGCAGTCTAGCGGGGGGAACAGATACGCAGTATTTT; J: TRBJ2-3; size: NA; V: TRBV6-5; D: TRBD2
CDR3: CATSREETSHYGYTF; DNA: TGTGCCACCAGTCGAGAGGAAACAAGTCACTATGGCTACACCTTC; J: TRBJ1-2; size: once; V: TRBV9; D: NA
CDR3: CASSLGGQGDYEQYF; DNA: TGTGCCAGCAGCTTAGGAGGACAGGGCGACTACGAGCAGTACTTC; J: TRBJ2-7; size: NA; V: TRBV7-9; D: TRBD1
CDR3: CASSLARDSYEQYF; DNA: TGTGCCAGCAGCCTTGCCCGGGACAGCTACGAGCAGTACTTC; J: TRBJ2-7; size: NA; V: TRBV14; D: TRBD1
CDR3: CASSATGGSSITQYF; DNA: TGTGCCAGCAGCGCGACTGGAGGCAGTTCTATTACGCAGTATTTT; J: TRBJ2-3; size: NA; V: TRBV9; D: NA
CDR3: CATSRKRDRPHNEQFF; DNA: TGTGCCACCAGCAGGAAGAGGGACAGGCCCCACAATGAGCAGTTCTTC; J: TRBJ2-1; size: NA; V: TRBV15; D: TRBD1
CDR3: CASSRGQGAVYEQYF; DNA: TGTGCCAGCTCACGAGGACAGGGAGCTGTCTACGAGCAGTACTTC; J: TRBJ2-7; size: NA; V: TRBV18; D: TRBD1
CDR3: CASSEIGQGYEQYF; DNA: TGTGCCAGCAGTGAAATAGGACAGGGATACGAGCAGTACTTC; J: TRBJ2-7; size: NA; V: TRBV2; D: TRBD1
CDR3: CASSLAGTGGDEKLFF; DNA: TGTGCCAGCAGCTTAGCGGGGACAGGGGGCGATGAAAAACTGTTTTTT; J: TRBJ1-4; size: NA; V: TRBV7-6; D: TRBD1
CDR3: CASSQTQDTQPQHF; DNA: TGCGCCAGCAGCCAGACCCAGGATACTCAGCCCCAGCATTTT; J: TRBJ1-5; size: few; V: TRBV4-1; D: NA
CDR3: CASTGGSADTQYF; DNA: TGTGCCAGTACAGGGGGGTCTGCGGATACGCAGTATTTT; J: TRBJ2-3; size: NA; V: TRBV19; D: NA
CDR3: CASSSLRGADYNEQFF; DNA: TGTGCCAGCAGCTCGCTCCGGGGGGCGGACTACAATGAGCAGTTCTTC; J: TRBJ2-1; size: few; V: TRBV5-6; D: NA
CDR3: CASSSTSSGGTDTQYF; DNA: TGCGCCAGCAGCTCCACTTCTAGCGGGGGGACAGATACGCAGTATTTT; J: TRBJ2-3; size: few; V: TRBV4-1; D: TRBD2
CDR3: CASSEQTSLDTQYF; DNA: TGCGCCAGCAGCGAACAGACTAGCTTAGATACGCAGTATTTT; J: TRBJ2-3; size: NA; V: TRBV5-1; D: TRBD2
CDR3: CASSLMVGTLQETQYF; DNA: TGTGCCAGCAGCTTAATGGTCGGGACTTTGCAAGAGACCCAGTACTTC; J: TRBJ2-5; size: NA; V: TRBV7-2; D: NA
CDR3: CASSLRGTALTYEQYF; DNA: TGTGCCAGCAGTTTACGGGGGACAGCGTTAACCTACGAGCAGTACTTC; J: TRBJ2-7; size: NA; V: TRBV27; D: NA
CDR3: CASSLRRESGNTIYF; DNA: TGTGCCAGCAGCTTAAGGAGGGAATCTGGAAACACCATATATTTT; J: TRBJ1-3; size: once; V: TRBV7-2; D: NA
CDR3: CASSQDFGGGIDTQYF; DNA: TGCGCCAGCAGCCAAGATTTCGGCGGGGGGATAGATACGCAGTATTTT; J: TRBJ2-3; size: NA; V: TRBV4-1; D: TRBD2
CDR3: CSAQAYEQYF; DNA: TGCAGTGCCCAGGCCTACGAGCAGTACTTC; J: TRBJ2-7; size: NA; V: TRBV20-1; D: NA
CDR3: CASRWTSGEQFF; DNA: TGTGCCAGCAGGTGGACTAGCGGTGAGCAGTTCTTC; J: TRBJ2-1; size: NA; V: TRBV6-5; D: TRBD2
CDR3: CASSFSVNYGYTF; DNA: TGTGCCAGCAGCTTCTCTGTTAACTATGGCTACACCTTC; J: TRBJ1-2; size: NA; V: TRBV7-8; D: NA
CDR3: CASSPLTGDMNTEAFF; DNA: TGTGCCAGCTCACCCTTGACAGGGGACATGAACACTGAAGCTTTCTTT; J: TRBJ1-1; size: few; V: TRBV18; D: TRBD1
CDR3: CASSQGRQGEYEQYF; DNA: TGCGCCAGCAGCCAAGGGCGACAGGGGGAGTACGAGCAGTACTTC; J: TRBJ2-7; size: NA; V: TRBV4-1; D: TRBD1
CDR3: CASSLGENTEAFF; DNA: TGTGCCAGCAGCTTAGGCGAGAACACTGAAGCTTTCTTT; J: TRBJ1-1; size: few; V: TRBV7-6; D: NA
CDR3: CASSLTGEYTEAFF; DNA: TGTGCCAGCAGTTTGACAGGGGAGTACACTGAAGCTTTCTTT; J: TRBJ1-1; size: NA; V: TRBV27; D: TRBD1
CDR3: CASSSGQAPYGYTF; DNA: TGTGCCAGCAGTTCCGGACAGGCGCCCTATGGCTACACCTTC; J: TRBJ1-2; size: NA; V: TRBV2; D: TRBD1
CDR3: CASSIGDIYEQYF; DNA: TGTGCCAGCAGTATAGGGGACATCTACGAGCAGTACTTC; J: TRBJ2-7; size: NA; V: TRBV7-2; D: NA
CDR3: CASSKGAQDTQYF; DNA: TGCGCCAGCAGCAAAGGAGCCCAAGATACGCAGTATTTT; J: TRBJ2-3; size: NA; V: TRBV4-1; D: NA
CDR3: CASSQQGIKNTEAFF; DNA: TGCGCCAGCAGCCAACAGGGGATTAAAAACACTGAAGCTTTCTTT; J: TRBJ1-1; size: NA; V: TRBV4-1; D: NA
CDR3: CASSSSGETFAKNIQYF; DNA: TGTGCCAGTAGTAGTTCAGGGGAGACCTTCGCCAAAAACATTCAGTACTTC; J: TRBJ2-4; size: once; V: TRBV19; D: NA
CDR3: CASSPATGDNEQFF; DNA: TGCGCCAGCAGCCCCGCGACAGGGGACAATGAGCAGTTCTTC; J: TRBJ2-1; size: NA; V: TRBV5-1; D: TRBD1
CDR3: CASSLASGLLGSYNEQFF; DNA: TGTGCCAGTAGTCTGGCTAGCGGGCTCCTTGGCTCCTACAATGAGCAGTTCTTC; J: TRBJ2-1; size: NA; V: TRBV19; D: TRBD2
CDR3: CASSYSLAGHTGELFF; DNA: TGTGCCAGCAGTTATTCACTAGCGGGTCACACCGGGGAGCTGTTTTTT; J: TRBJ2-2; size: NA; V: TRBV6-5; D: TRBD2
CDR3: CATAPGQDYGYTF; DNA: TGTGCCACCGCCCCGGGACAGGACTATGGCTACACCTTC; J: TRBJ1-2; size: few; V: TRBV6-5; D: TRBD1
CDR3: CASSPSLAGDTGELFF; DNA: TGTGCCAGCAGTCCCTCGCTAGCGGGAGACACCGGGGAGCTGTTTTTT; J: TRBJ2-2; size: NA; V: TRBV27; D: TRBD2
CDR3: CASSPAGNQPQHF; DNA: TGTGCCAGCTCACCAGCGGGGAATCAGCCCCAGCATTTT; J: TRBJ1-5; size: NA; V: TRBV18; D: NA
CDR3: CASSLGGDNSPLHF; DNA: TGTGCCAGCAGCTTAGGGGGGGATAATTCACCCCTCCACTTT; J: TRBJ1-6; size: NA; V: TRBV7-9; D: NA
CDR3: CSAQGGAREGVTEAFF; DNA: TGCAGCGCCCAGGGAGGGGCCAGGGAAGGGGTCACTGAAGCTTTCTTT; J: TRBJ1-1; size: NA; V: TRBV29-1; D: NA
CDR3: CASSVLKDRGHNEQFF; DNA: TGTGCCAGCAGCGTCCTAAAGGACAGGGGACACAATGAGCAGTTCTTC; J: TRBJ2-1; size: few; V: TRBV9; D: TRBD1